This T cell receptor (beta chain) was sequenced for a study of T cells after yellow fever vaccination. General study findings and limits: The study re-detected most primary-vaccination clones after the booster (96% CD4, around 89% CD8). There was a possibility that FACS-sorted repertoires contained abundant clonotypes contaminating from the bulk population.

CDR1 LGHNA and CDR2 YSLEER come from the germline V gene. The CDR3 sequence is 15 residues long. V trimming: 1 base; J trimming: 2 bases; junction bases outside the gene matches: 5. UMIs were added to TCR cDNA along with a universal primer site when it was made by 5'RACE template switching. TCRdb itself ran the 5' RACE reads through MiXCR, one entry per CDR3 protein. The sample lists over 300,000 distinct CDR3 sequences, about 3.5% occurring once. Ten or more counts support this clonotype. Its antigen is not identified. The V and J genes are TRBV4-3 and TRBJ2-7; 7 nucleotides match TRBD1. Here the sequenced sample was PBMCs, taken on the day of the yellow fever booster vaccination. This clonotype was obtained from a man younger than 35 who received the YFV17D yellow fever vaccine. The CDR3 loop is CASSQAPGQPYEQYF. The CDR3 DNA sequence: TGCGCCAGCAGCCAAGCACCGGGACAGCCCTACGAGCAGTACTTC.